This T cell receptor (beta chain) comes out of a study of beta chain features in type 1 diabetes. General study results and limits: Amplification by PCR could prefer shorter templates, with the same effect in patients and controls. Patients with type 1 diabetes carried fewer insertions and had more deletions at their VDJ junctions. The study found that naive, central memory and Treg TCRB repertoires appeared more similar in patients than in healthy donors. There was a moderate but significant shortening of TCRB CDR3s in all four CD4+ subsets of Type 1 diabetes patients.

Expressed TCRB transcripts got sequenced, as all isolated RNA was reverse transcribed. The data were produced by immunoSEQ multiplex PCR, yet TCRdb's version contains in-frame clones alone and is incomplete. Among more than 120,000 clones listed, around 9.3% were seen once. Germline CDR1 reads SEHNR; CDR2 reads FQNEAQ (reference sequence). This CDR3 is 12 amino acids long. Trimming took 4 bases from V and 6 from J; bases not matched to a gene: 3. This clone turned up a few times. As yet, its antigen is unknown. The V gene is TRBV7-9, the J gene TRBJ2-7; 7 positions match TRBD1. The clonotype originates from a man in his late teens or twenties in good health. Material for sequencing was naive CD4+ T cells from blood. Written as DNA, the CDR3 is TGTGCCAGCAGCTCAACAGGGGTCGAGCAGTACTTC. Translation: CASSSTGVEQYF. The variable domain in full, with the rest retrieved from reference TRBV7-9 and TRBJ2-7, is DTGVSQNPRHKITKRGQNVTFRCDPISEHNRLYWYRQTLGQGPEFLTYFQNEAQLEKSRLLSDRFSAERPKGSFSTLEIQRTEQGDSAMYLCASSSTGVEQYFGPGTRLTVT.